This TCR beta chain appears in the sequencing data of a study of blood T cell repertoires in COVID-19. Looking at the study overall: Nucleic acid was either cDNA or gDNA, and it came from T cells, B-cell-depleted T cells, or PBMCs.

This CDR3 spans 20 amino acids. How the authors handled the data: Nucleated cell number was recorded as an estimate derived from reference gene primer amplification. Profiling relied on immunoSEQ multiplex PCR, and the TCRdb table lists in-frame clones only, not all of them. Clonal size and the V and J genes are those of that table, whereas D and trimming came from the DNA. The sample yields roughly 30,000 clones, around 85% seen once. The sequence was obtained from a human donor with acute or convalescent COVID-19. The donor label of this sample is uncertain. The chain is built from TRBV21-1 and TRBJ2-3; TRBD2, the D gene given by the table, was not confirmed from the DNA. TRBV21-1 is a known pseudogene. Sequencing input: peripheral blood. DNA for the CDR3: TGTGCCAGCAGCAAAGACGGGCTAGCGGGAGATGTAGTGAGGACAGATACGCAGTATTTT. As protein: CASSKDGLAGDVVRTDTQYF.